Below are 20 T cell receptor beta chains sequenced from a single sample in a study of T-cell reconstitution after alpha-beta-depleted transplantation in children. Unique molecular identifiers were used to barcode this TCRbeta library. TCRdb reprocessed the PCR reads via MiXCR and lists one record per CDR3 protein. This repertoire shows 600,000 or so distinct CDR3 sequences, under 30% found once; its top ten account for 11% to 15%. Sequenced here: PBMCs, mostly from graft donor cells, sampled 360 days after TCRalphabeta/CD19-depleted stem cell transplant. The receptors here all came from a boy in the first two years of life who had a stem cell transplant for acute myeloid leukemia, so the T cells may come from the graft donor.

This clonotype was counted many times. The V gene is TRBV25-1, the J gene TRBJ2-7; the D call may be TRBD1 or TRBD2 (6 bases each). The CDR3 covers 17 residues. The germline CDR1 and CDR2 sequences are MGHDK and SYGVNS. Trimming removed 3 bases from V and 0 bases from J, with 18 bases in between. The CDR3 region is CASSEGGTLKYSYEQYF. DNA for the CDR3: TGTGCCAGCAGTGAGGGGGGCACGCTGAAGTACTCCTACGAGCAGTACTTC.

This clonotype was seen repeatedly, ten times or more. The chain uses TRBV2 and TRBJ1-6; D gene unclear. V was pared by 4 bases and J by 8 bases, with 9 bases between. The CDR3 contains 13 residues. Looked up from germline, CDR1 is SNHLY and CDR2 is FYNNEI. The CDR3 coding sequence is TGTGCCAGCAGTGGGTGGAACTATTCACCCCTCCACTTT. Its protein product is CASSGWNYSPLHF.

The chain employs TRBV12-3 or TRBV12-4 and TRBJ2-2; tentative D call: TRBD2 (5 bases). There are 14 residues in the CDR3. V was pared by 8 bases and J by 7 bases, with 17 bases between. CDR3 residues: CASAPFEGFGELFF. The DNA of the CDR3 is TGTGCCAGCGCACCATTCGAGGGCTTCGGGGAGCTGTTTTTT.

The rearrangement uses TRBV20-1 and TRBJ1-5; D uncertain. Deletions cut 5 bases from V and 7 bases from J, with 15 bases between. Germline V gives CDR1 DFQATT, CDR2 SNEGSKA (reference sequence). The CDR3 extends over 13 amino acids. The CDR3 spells CSAGRVGPQPQHF. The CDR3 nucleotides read TGCAGTGCTGGTAGAGTTGGTCCACAGCCCCAGCATTTT.

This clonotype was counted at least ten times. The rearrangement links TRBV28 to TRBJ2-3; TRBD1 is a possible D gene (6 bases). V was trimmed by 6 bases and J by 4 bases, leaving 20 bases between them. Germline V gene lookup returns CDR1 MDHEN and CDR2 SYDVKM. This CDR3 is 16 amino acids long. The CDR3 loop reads CASRPNRAYPPDTQYF. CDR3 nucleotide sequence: TGTGCCAGCAGACCGAACAGGGCATATCCTCCAGATACGCAGTATTTT.

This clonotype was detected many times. The CDR3 sequence is CSARDPRSTEAFF. The CDR3 region has the DNA TGCAGTGCTAGAGATCCTAGGAGCACTGAAGCTTTCTTT. The chain recombines TRBV20-1 with TRBJ1-1, with D hard to call. Trimming cost V 0 bases and J 4 bases, with 9 bases left between them. CDR3 length: 13 amino acids. Germline V CDR1 and CDR2: DFQATT, SNEGSKA (reference sequence).

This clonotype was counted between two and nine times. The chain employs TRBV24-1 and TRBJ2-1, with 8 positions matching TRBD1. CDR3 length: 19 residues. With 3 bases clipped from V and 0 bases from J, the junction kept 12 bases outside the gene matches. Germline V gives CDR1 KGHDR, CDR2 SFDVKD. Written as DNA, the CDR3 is TGTGCCACCAGTGATGCGACACAGGGGGAGGAGAGCTCCTACAATGAGCAGTTCTTC. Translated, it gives CATSDATQGEESSYNEQFF.

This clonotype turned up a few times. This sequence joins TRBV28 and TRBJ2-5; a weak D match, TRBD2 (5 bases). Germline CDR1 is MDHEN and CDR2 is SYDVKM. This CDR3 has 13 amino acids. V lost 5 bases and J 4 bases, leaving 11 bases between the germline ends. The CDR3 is CASSRGKSETQYF. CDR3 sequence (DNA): TGTGCCAGCAGTCGGGGAAAGTCAGAGACCCAGTACTTC.

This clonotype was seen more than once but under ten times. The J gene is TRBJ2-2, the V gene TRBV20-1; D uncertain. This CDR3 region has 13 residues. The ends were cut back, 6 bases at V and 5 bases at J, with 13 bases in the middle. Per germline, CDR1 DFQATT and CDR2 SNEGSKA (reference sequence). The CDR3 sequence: CSARARSTGELFF. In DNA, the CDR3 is TGCAGTGCACGGGCCAGGAGTACCGGGGAGCTGTTTTTT.

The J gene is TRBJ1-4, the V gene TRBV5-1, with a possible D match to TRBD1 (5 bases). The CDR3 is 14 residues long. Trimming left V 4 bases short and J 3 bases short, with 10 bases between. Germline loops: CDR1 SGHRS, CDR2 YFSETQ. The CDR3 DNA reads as TGCGCCAGCAGCGTCGGGGGAGCTAATGAAAAACTGTTTTTT. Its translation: CASSVGGANEKLFF.

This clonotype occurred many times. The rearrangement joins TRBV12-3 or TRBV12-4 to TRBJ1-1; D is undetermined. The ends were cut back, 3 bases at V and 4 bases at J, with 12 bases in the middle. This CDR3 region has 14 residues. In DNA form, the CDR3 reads TGTGCCAGCAGTTTTTGGGTCCGAGGCACTGAAGCTTTCTTT. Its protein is CASSFWVRGTEAFF.

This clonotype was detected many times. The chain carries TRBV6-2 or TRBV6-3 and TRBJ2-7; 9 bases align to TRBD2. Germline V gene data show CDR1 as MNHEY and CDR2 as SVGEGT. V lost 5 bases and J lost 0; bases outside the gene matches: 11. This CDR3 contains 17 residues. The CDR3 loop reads CASSPPRGAGGSYEQYF. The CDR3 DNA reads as TGTGCCAGCAGTCCCCCTCGGGGAGCGGGGGGCTCCTACGAGCAGTACTTC.

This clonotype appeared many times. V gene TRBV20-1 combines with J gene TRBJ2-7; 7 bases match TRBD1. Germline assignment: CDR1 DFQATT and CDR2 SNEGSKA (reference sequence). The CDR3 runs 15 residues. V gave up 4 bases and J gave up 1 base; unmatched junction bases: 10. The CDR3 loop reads CSAKVAGGWSYEQYV. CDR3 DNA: TGCAGTGCTAAGGTCGCAGGGGGTTGGTCCTACGAGCAGTACGTC.

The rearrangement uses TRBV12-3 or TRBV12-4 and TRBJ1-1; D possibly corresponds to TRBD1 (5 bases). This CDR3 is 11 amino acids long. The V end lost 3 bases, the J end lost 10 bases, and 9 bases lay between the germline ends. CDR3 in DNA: TGTGCCAGCAGTTTCGGGGGGAGAGCTTTCTTT. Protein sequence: CASSFGGRAFF.

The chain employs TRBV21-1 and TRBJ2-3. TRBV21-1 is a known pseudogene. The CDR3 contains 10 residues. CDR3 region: CASIPDTQYF. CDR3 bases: TGTGCCAGCATCCCCGATACGCAGTATTTT.

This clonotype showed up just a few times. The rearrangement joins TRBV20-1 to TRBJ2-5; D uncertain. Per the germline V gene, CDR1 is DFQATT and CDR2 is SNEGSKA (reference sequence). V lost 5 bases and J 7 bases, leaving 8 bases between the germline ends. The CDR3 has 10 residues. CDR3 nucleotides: TGCAGTGCTTCCGACGGGACCCAGTACTTC. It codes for CSASDGTQYF.

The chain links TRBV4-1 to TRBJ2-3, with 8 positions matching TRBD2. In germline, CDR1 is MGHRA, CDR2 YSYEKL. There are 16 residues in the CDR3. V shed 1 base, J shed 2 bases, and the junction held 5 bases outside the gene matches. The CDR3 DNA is TGCGCCAGCAGCCAAGGGAGGCGGGGGGTCACAGATACGCAGTATTTT. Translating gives CASSQGRRGVTDTQYF.

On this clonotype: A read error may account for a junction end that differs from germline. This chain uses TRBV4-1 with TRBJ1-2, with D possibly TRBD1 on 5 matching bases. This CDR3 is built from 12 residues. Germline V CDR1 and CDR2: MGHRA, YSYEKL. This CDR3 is CASSPIRGPTFF. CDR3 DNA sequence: TGCGCCAGCAGCCCAATAAGGGGCCCTACCTTCTTC.

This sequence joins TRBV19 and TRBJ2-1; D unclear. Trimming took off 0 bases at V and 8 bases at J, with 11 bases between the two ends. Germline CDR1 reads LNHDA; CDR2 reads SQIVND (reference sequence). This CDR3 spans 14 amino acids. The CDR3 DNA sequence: TGTGCCAGTAGTATAGATCGGCAGAGCGATGAGCAGTTCTTC. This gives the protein CASSIDRQSDEQFF.

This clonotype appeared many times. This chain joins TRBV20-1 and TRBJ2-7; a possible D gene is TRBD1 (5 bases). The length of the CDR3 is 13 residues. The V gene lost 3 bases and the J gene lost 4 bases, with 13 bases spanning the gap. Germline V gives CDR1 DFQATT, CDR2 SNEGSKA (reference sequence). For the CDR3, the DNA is TGCAGTGCTAGTCGACAGTTTAGGTACGAGCAGTACGTC. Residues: CSASRQFRYEQYV.